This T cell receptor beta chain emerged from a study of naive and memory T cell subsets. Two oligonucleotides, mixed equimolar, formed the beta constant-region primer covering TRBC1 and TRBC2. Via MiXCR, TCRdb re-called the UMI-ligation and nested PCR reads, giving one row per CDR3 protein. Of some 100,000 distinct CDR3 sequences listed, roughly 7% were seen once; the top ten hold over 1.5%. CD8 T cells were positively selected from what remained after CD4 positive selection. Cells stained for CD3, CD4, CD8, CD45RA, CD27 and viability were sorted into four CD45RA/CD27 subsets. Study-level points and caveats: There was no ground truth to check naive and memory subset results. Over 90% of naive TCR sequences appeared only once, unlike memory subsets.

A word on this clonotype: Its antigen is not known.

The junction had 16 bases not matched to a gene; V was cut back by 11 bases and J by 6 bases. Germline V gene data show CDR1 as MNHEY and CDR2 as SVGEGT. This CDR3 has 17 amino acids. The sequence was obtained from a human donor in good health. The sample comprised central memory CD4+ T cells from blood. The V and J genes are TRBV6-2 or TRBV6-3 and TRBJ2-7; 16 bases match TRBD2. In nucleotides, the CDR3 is TGTGCCCTTACCGGGACTAGCGGGAGGGCCAGAGCGTGCGAGCAGTACTTC. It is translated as CALTGTSGRARACEQYF.